Listed here are 14 T cell receptor beta chains from one sample, sequenced in a study of blood T cell repertoires in COVID-19. Method: immunoSEQ multiplex PCR; TCRdb's copy keeps in-frame clones and lacks some. The table has about 64,000 clones, 65% to 80% seen once. The sample taken for sequencing was peripheral blood. The receptors were gathered from a human donor in a cohort sampled during active COVID-19.

CDR3 residues: CASSVIQGASGNTIYF. CDR3 in DNA: TGTGCCAGCAGTGTAATACAGGGTGCCTCTGGAAACACCATATATTTT. J is TRBJ1-3 and V is TRBV28; weak D call: TRBD1 (6 bases). V was cut by 5 bases and J by 0 bases, with 14 bases left in between. This CDR3 contains 16 residues. Germline V lookup: CDR1 MDHEN, CDR2 SYDVKM.

In its sample, this clone was seen a few times. The rearrangement uses TRBV2 and TRBJ1-2; D remains ambiguous. Germline V gene data show CDR1 as SNHLY and CDR2 as FYNNEI. Trimming pared 2 bases from V and 2 bases from J, leaving 9 bases between. CDR3 length: 14 residues. CDR3: CASSEWASNYGYTF. CDR3 coding DNA: TGTGCCAGCAGTGAATGGGCCTCAAACTATGGCTACACCTTC.

Written as DNA, the CDR3 is TGTGCCAGCAGTCGACAGGGATTGACTAATGAAAAACTGTTTTTT. It encodes CASSRQGLTNEKLFF. V gene TRBV6-5 combines with J gene TRBJ1-4, with TRBD1 matching 7 bases. The CDR3 length is 15 residues. V was clipped by 5 bases and J by 2 bases; unmatched bases: 5. From germline, CDR1 is MNHEY and CDR2 SVGAGI.

The chain has TRBV27 and TRBJ2-2; 8 bases agree with TRBD1. Germline values: CDR1 MNHEY, CDR2 SMNVEV (reference sequence). CDR3 size: 16 residues. J gave up 5 bases and V 3 bases, and 8 bases lay outside the gene matches. This chain's CDR3 is CASSFSPGGATGELFF. As DNA, the CDR3 is TGTGCCAGCAGTTTCTCGCCAGGGGGCGCGACCGGGGAGCTGTTTTTT.

This clone was seen a few times. The chain has TRBV7-8 and TRBJ1-3; 7 bases match TRBD1. Trimming at V came to 4 bases and at J to 2 bases, leaving 2 bases not matched to a gene. The CDR3 extends over 14 amino acids. The V gene's germline CDR1 is SGHVS and CDR2 FQNEAQ. DNA for the CDR3: TGTGCCAGCAGCTACAGGGGCGCTGGAAACACCATATATTTT. Translating gives CASSYRGAGNTIYF.

The chain is built from TRBV27 and TRBJ2-3, with 10 bases lining up with TRBD2. Trimming took 0 bases from V and 10 from J; bases not matched to a gene: 16. The CDR3 length is 18 residues. The germline CDR1 and CDR2 sequences are MNHEY and SMNVEV (reference sequence). CDR3 coding DNA: TGTGCCAGCAGTTTATCGACCCAGGCTAGCGGGGGTTTGGGTGCGCAGTATTTT. Protein sequence: CASSLSTQASGGLGAQYF.

This clone was recorded only once. The chain couples TRBV11-3 to TRBJ2-1; TRBD2 agrees at 13 bases. CDR1 and CDR2 (germline): SGHNT, YENEEA. V shed 5 bases and J 8 bases; nucleotides not matched to a gene: 6. The CDR3 covers 15 residues. The CDR3 region has the DNA TGTGCCAGCAGCCCGGGACTAGCGGGGTATGATGAGCAGTTCTTC. This sequence encodes CASSPGLAGYDEQFF.

This chain connects TRBV10-1 to TRBJ1-6; 9 positions match TRBD1. Trimming removed 6 bases from V and 7 bases from J; junction bases left unmatched: 10. CDR1 is WNHNN, CDR2 SYGVQD, per germline (reference sequence). CDR3 length equals 16 residues. Written as DNA, the CDR3 is TGCGCCAGCAGCCCCCGGGACAGGGCGGGGAATTCACCCCTCCACTTT. Encoded protein: CASSPRDRAGNSPLHF.

The chain is built from TRBV9 and TRBJ1-4; D ambiguous. The CDR3 is 13 residues long. Trimming stripped 0 bases from V and 5 bases from J, with 5 bases between. Germline CDR1 is SGDLS and CDR2 is YYNGEE. CDR3 residues: CASSVGVNEKLFF. In nucleotides, the CDR3 is TGTGCCAGCAGCGTAGGAGTGAATGAAAAACTGTTTTTT.

The rearrangement uses TRBV21-1 and TRBJ2-5; the table's D gene call, TRBD2, was not cross checked with the DNA. TRBV21-1 is given as a pseudogene. The CDR3 runs 18 residues. CDR3 loop: CASSKVNGTSGNQETQYF. The CDR3, as DNA: TGTGCCAGCAGCAAAGTCAATGGGACTAGCGGGAACCAAGAGACCCAGTACTTC.

The chain recombines TRBV18 with TRBJ2-2; the D gene is possibly TRBD1 (6 bases). Trimming left V 4 bases short and J 2 bases short, with 11 bases between. CDR1 is KGHSH, CDR2 LQKENI, per germline. This CDR3 spans 15 amino acids. The CDR3 nucleotides are TGTGCCAGCTCACTAGGACAGAAAAACACCGGGGAGCTGTTTTTT. Residues: CASSLGQKNTGELFF.

This clone occurred a few times. This chain connects TRBV7-2 to TRBJ1-3; weak D call: TRBD1 (5 bases). V was shortened by 1 base and J by 4 bases, with 14 bases between the two germline ends. The CDR3 consists of 16 residues. Germline V gene data show CDR1 as SGHTA and CDR2 as FQGNSA. CDR3 sequence reads: CASSLGFRRGGNTIYF. Here the CDR3 DNA reads TGTGCCAGCAGCTTAGGGTTTAGGAGGGGAGGAAACACCATATATTTT.

Written as DNA, the CDR3 is TGCGCCAGCAGCTTTTGGGGTACTAGTTCTGGGGCCAACGTCCTGACTTTC. Its translation: CASSFWGTSSGANVLTF. The chain joins TRBV5-1 to TRBJ2-6, with D maybe TRBD2 (5 bases). V lost 2 bases to trimming and J lost 1 base, with 13 bases between them. The CDR3 loop spans 17 amino acids. Germline CDR1 is SGHRS and CDR2 is YFSETQ.

V usage is TRBV5-1 and J usage is TRBJ2-5, with a tentative D call TRBD1 (6 bases). CDR1 is SGHRS and CDR2 is YFSETQ in the germline V gene. The CDR3 sequence is 13 residues long. Trimming removed 5 bases at V and 5 bases at J, with 13 bases between. The CDR3 coding sequence is TGCGCCAGCAGAGGCACAGGGCAGGAGACCCAGTACTTC. This gives the protein CASRGTGQETQYF.